This note documents a single T cell receptor (beta chain) sequence. Antigen specificity is unknown. V lost 4 bases and J 9 bases, leaving 16 bases between the germline ends. This CDR3 region has 13 residues. Germline V CDR1 and CDR2: SNHLY, FYNNEI. This specimen comes from a study of T cell repertoires in cytomegalovirus infection. Whole-study context: Based on public TCR beta signatures, there were indications of CMV infection and of a matching HLA type.

TCRdb re-called the reads with MiXCR, one entry per CDR3 protein. This table holds about 830,000 distinct CDR3 sequences, approximately 30% found once. Study results and limitations: Carriers of CMV plus the relevant HLA were identified by cumulative public TCR beta family frequency. Across the ex vivo response, the dominant clonotypes were HLA-C-restricted CMV-specific TCR beta clonotypes.

The gene calls are TRBV2 and TRBJ2-7; maybe TRBD1 (7 bases). The source of this sequence is a human donor in good health (CMV status not recorded). Some clones in this sample may be carry-over from other donors' samples. Specimen: cultured CD8+ T cells from PBMCs, collected from culture after CMV antigen stimulation. CDR3 nucleotide sequence: TGTGCCAGCAGTGGTAACAGGGGAGGACTGCAGTACGTC. Protein product: CASSGNRGGLQYV.